This TCR beta chain was profiled in a study of blood T cell repertoires in COVID-19. Study information: Acute and convalescent COVID-19 samples came from the United States, Italy and Spain. Nucleic acid was either cDNA or gDNA, and it came from T cells, B-cell-depleted T cells, or PBMCs.

Original data processing: Reference gene primer amplification gave nucleated cell count estimates. Repertoires were generated with immunoSEQ multiplex PCR, while TCRdb's copy carries only in-frame clones and drops some. D and trimming come from the DNA, and the V and J calls and clone size come from that table. The repertoire holds just over 250,000 clones, 88% seen once, with less than 5% in the top ten. The germline CDR1 and CDR2 sequences are SGHVS and FNYEAQ. V was pared by 3 bases and J by 1 base, with 19 bases between. This CDR3 comprises 17 residues. The V gene is TRBV7-6, the J gene TRBJ2-7; weak D call: TRBD2 (7 bases). The sequence was collected from a man in his sixties who had recovered from COVID-19. Sequenced sample: peripheral blood. CDR3 sequence (DNA): TGTGCCAGCAGCTTTGGGCGGGGGCTGGATAGTTCCTACGAGCAGTACTTC. Encoded protein: CASSFGRGLDSSYEQYF.